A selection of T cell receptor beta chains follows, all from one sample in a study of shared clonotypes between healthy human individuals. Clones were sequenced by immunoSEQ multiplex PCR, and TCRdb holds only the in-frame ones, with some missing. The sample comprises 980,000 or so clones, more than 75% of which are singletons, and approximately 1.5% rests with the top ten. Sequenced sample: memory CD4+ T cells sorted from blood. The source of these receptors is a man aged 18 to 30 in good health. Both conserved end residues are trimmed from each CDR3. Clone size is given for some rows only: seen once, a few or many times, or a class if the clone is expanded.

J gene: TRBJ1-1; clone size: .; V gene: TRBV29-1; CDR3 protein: SVLRGENTEAF
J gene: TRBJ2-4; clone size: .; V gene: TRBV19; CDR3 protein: ASSMVQLNIQY
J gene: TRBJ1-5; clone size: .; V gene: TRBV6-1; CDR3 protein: ASRRGGGNQPQH
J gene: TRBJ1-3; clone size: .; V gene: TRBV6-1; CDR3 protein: ASSGTLYMGNTIY
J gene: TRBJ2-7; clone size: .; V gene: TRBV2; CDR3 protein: ASSLGTITGEQY
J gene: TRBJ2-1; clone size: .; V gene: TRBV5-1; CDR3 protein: ASATPPSNEQF
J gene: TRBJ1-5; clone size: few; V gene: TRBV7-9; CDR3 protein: ASSDLVHLWDQPQH
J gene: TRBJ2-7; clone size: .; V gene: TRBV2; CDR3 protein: ASSDYGTVSYEQY
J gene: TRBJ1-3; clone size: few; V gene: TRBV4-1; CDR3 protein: ASSHDSTGNTIY
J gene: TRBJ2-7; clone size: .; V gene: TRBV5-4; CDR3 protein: ASSLGRDNSYEQY
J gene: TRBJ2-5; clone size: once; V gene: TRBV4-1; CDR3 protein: ASSQDPVVALETQY
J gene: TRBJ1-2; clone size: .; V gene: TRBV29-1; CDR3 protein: SVRQTVIDYT
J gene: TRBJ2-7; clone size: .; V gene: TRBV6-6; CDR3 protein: ASSYSTVVQAYEQY
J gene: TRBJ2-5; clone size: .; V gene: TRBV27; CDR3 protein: ASSQGDSQETQY
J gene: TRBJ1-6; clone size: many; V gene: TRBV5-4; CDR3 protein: ASREQGWDSPLH
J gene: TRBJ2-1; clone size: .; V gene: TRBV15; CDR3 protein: ATSRESGRGYNEQF
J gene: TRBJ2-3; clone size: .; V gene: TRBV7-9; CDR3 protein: ASSLGGQATDTQY
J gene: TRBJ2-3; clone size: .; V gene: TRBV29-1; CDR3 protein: SVENEGSKLDTQY
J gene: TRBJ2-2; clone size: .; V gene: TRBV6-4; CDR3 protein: ASSPRQGTGELF
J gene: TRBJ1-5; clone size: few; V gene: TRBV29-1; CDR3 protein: SVGQGGNQPQH
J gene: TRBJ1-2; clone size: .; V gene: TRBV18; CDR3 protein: ASSPRGGDGYT
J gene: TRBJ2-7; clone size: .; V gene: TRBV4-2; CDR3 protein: ASSQGDRGNYEQY
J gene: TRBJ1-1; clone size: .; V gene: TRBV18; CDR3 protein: ASSPPSGRVGTEAF
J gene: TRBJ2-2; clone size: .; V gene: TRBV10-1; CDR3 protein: ASSDAGLGATGELF
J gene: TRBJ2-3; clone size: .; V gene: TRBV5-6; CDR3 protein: ASSFKADARTDTQY
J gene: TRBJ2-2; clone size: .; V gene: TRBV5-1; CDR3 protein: ASSLDGELF
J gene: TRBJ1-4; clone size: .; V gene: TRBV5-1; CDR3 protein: ASSPGHLGGNEKLF
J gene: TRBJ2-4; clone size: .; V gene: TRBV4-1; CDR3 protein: ASSQGPRTLDIQY
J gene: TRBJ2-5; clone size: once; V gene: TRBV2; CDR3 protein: ASSDRDAQATQY
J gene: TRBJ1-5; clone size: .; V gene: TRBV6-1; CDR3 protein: ASSERTANQPQH
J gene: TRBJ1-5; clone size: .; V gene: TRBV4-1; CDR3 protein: ASSQVPGANQPQH
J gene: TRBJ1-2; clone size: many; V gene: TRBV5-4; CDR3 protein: ASSRVGDTRYGYT
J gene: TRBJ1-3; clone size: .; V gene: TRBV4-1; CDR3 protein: ASSQEPFRALKGNTIY
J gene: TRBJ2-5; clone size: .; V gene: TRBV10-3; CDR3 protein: AISLGQGGTQETQY
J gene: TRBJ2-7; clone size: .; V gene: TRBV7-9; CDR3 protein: ASSLGSGVSSYEQY